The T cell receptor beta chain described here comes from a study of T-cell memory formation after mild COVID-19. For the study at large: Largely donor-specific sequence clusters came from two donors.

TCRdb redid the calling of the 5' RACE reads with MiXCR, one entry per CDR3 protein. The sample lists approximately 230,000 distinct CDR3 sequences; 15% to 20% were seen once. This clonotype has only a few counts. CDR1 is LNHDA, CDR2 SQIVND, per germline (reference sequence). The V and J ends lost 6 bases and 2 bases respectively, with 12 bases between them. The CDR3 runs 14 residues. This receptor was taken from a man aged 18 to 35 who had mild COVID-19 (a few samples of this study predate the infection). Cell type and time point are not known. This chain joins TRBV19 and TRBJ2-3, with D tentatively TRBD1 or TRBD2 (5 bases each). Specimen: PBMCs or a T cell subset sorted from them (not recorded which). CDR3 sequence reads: CASSPSGATDTQYF. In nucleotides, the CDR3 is TGTGCCAGTAGCCCATCCGGGGCCACAGATACGCAGTATTTT.